This TCR beta chain was sequenced for a study of shared clonotypes between healthy human individuals. Study as a whole: Researchers assigned three CD4 naive, three CD4 memory, two CD8 naive and one CD8 memory plate to each donor. Broader study findings: Some clonotypes were shared by all four sorted-subset donors, while others were not shared. The non-shared ones had lower generation probabilities than the shared ones.

Only in-frame clones appear in the TCRdb table, and some are missing; sequencing was by immunoSEQ multiplex PCR. The sample contains roughly 640,000 clones, 74% of which appear only once. Negatively enriched CD4+ T cells were divided by CD45RA into naive and memory. Worth noting for this clone: Its antigen is not known.

The CDR3 covers 14 residues. V lost 7 bases to trimming and J lost 7 bases; unmatched junction nucleotides: 11. Per germline, CDR1 SNHLY and CDR2 FYNNEI. The rearrangement links TRBV2 to TRBJ2-7; 9 bases are shared with TRBD2. Sequences were obtained from memory CD4+ T cells sorted from blood. Indicated subset: CD45RA-negative fraction. The TCR was taken from a woman aged 25 to 39 in good health. The CDR3 sequence: CASTLTSGSWEQYF. Written as DNA, the CDR3 is TGTGCCAGCACATTGACTAGCGGTAGTTGGGAGCAGTACTTC.